The next 15 T cell receptor beta chains were all read from a single sample in a study of blood T cell repertoires in COVID-19. Some clones are missing from TCRdb's copy, which holds only in-frame ones; the method was immunoSEQ multiplex PCR. This table holds 350,000 to 400,000 clones, roughly 90% found once. Material: PBMCs or T cells enriched from blood (not recorded which). All receptors derive from a woman aged 25 to 45 who had recovered from COVID-19.

The chain carries TRBV13 and TRBJ2-7; TRBD1 agrees at 9 bases. Losses at the gene ends were 0 bases for V and 6 bases for J; bases not matched to a gene: 6. Per germline, CDR1 PRHDT and CDR2 FYEKMQ (reference sequence). The CDR3 has 15 amino acids. The chain's CDR3 is CASSLGGDRAGEQYF. The CDR3 nucleotides read TGTGCCAGCAGCTTAGGGGGGGACAGGGCAGGCGAGCAGTACTTC.

V gene TRBV2 combines with J gene TRBJ1-2; D gene uncertain. Germline V CDR1 and CDR2: SNHLY, FYNNEI. The V end lost 1 base, the J end lost 2 bases, and 11 bases lay between the germline ends. The CDR3 runs to 15 residues. The CDR3 nucleotides read TGTGCCAGCAGTGAAGGGGCCAGTGGCAACTATGGCTACACCTTC. It codes for CASSEGASGNYGYTF.

This clone was detected once. The chain is built from TRBV2 and TRBJ1-5; possibly TRBD1 for D (6 bases). The length of the CDR3 is 13 residues. Looked up from germline, CDR1 is SNHLY and CDR2 is FYNNEI. The V gene lost 5 bases and the J gene lost 5 bases, with 10 bases spanning the gap. CDR3 region: CASSREGDQPQHF. Here the CDR3 DNA reads TGTGCCAGCAGTCGGGAGGGGGATCAGCCCCAGCATTTT.

The chain carries TRBV9 and TRBJ2-2, with D perhaps TRBD1 (6 bases). V gave up 8 bases and J gave up 0 bases, with 17 bases separating them. This CDR3 is built from 16 residues. Germline CDR1 and CDR2: SGDLS and YYNGEE. The CDR3 region is CARTGTTQPNTGELFF. CDR3 sequence (DNA): TGTGCCAGAACCGGGACAACGCAACCGAACACCGGGGAGCTGTTTTTT.

This clone has at least ten counts. This chain uses TRBV6-5 with TRBJ2-3; 9 bases are a match to TRBD1. V dropped 4 bases and J dropped 3; count of bases not matched to a gene: 8. The CDR3 is 16 residues long. Germline CDR1 is MNHEY and CDR2 is SVGAGI. The CDR3 reads CASSSVPGQGTDTQYF. In DNA, the CDR3 is TGTGCCAGCAGTTCAGTCCCGGGACAGGGAACAGATACGCAGTATTTT.

J is TRBJ2-3 and V is TRBV7-8, with D possibly TRBD1 on 6 matching bases. CDR3 length equals 15 residues. The germline V and J ends were trimmed by 3 bases and 2 bases, with 12 bases remaining between them. From germline, CDR1 is SGHVS and CDR2 FQNEAQ. The CDR3 loop reads CASSFDRSFTDTQYF. DNA of the CDR3: TGTGCCAGCAGCTTCGACAGGTCCTTCACAGATACGCAGTATTTT.

With respect to this clone: At one boundary the junction diverges from the germline segment, which might be a read error. The chain combines TRBV24-1 with TRBJ2-1, with 9 bases identical to TRBD1. Germline V CDR1 and CDR2: KGHDR, SFDVKD. CDR3 length: 20 residues. The DNA for the CDR3 is TGTGCCACCAGTGAACCCGACACCGGGACAGGGATCCCTCCCTACGATGAGCAGTTCTTC. Residues: CATSEPDTGTGIPPYDEQFF.

The J gene is TRBJ1-5, the V gene TRBV19; possibly TRBD1 for D (6 bases). The ends were cut back, 7 bases at V and 2 bases at J, with 12 bases in the middle. This CDR3 region has 14 residues. Germline loops: CDR1 LNHDA, CDR2 SQIVND (reference sequence). CDR3 DNA: TGTGCCAGTACCGGGTCAGGGGGCAATCAGCCCCAGCATTTT. Protein product: CASTGSGGNQPQHF.

The chain uses TRBV5-6 and TRBJ2-7; no reliable D call. Germline V lookup: CDR1 SGHDT, CDR2 YYEEEE. The CDR3 is 14 residues long. Trimming pared 2 bases from V and 5 bases from J, leaving 14 bases between. CDR3 in amino acids: CASSLRLRSDEQYF. CDR3 bases: TGTGCCAGCAGCTTAAGACTCCGAAGCGACGAGCAGTACTTC.

The chain joins TRBV6-5 to TRBJ2-7, with D maybe TRBD1 (5 bases). With 2 bases removed from V and 5 bases from J, the gap between germline ends came to 10 bases. Germline CDR1 is MNHEY and CDR2 is SVGAGI. The CDR3 loop spans 13 amino acids. The DNA of the CDR3 is TGTGCCAGCAGTTACGGCAGGGCGAACGAGCAGTACTTC. Translated: CASSYGRANEQYF.

The chain couples TRBV5-1 to TRBJ2-3; 9 positions match TRBD2. Trimming removed 0 bases from V and 3 bases from J; junction bases left unmatched: 5. CDR1 and CDR2 (germline): SGHRS, YFSETQ. The CDR3 covers 16 residues. For the CDR3, the DNA is TGCGCCAGCAGCTTGGTAGCGGGAGTTGGGACAGATACGCAGTATTTT. Translated: CASSLVAGVGTDTQYF. Together with reference TRBV5-1 and TRBJ2-3, the CDR3 gives the full variable domain: KAGVTQTPRYLIKTRGQQVTLSCSPISGHRSVSWYQQTPGQGLQFLFEYFSETQRNKGNFPGRFSGRQFSNSRSEMNVSTLELGDSALYLCASSLVAGVGTDTQYFGPGTRLTVL.

This clone was counted a single time. CDR3 amino acids: CASTEDRGGTQYF. The DNA of the CDR3 is TGTGCCAGCACCGAAGACAGGGGAGGGACCCAGTACTTC. The chain links TRBV2 to TRBJ2-5; 8 positions match TRBD1. Germline V CDR1 and CDR2: SNHLY, FYNNEI. The CDR3 length is 13 residues. The J segment lost 7 bases and the V segment lost 7 bases, leaving 8 bases of the junction unmatched.

The rearrangement links TRBV7-2 to TRBJ2-1, with 13 nucleotides matching TRBD2. Losses at the gene ends were 5 bases for V and 0 bases for J; bases not matched to a gene: 7. CDR1 is SGHTA and CDR2 is FQGNSA in the germline V gene. This CDR3 comprises 18 residues. This CDR3 is CASSTGLAGSSSYNEQFF. In nucleotides, the CDR3 is TGTGCCAGCAGCACGGGACTAGCGGGATCCAGCTCCTACAATGAGCAGTTCTTC.

This chain connects TRBV14 to TRBJ1-2; D ambiguous. V lost 1 base, J lost 8 bases, and 11 bases lay in between. The CDR3 runs 13 residues. Germline loops: CDR1 SGHDN, CDR2 FVKESK. The CDR3 reads CASSQGVVVGYTF. The CDR3 DNA reads as TGTGCCAGCAGCCAAGGAGTGGTGGTAGGCTACACCTTC.

The V gene is TRBV27, the J gene TRBJ2-3; TRBD2 is a possible D gene (6 bases). The CDR3 consists of 16 residues. V was shortened by 2 bases and J by 1 base, with 13 bases between the two germline ends. Germline V lookup: CDR1 MNHEY, CDR2 SMNVEV (reference sequence). CDR3 bases: TGTGCCAGCAGTTTAAGCAAGGCTAGCGGCACAGATACGCAGTATTTT. Translated: CASSLSKASGTDTQYF.